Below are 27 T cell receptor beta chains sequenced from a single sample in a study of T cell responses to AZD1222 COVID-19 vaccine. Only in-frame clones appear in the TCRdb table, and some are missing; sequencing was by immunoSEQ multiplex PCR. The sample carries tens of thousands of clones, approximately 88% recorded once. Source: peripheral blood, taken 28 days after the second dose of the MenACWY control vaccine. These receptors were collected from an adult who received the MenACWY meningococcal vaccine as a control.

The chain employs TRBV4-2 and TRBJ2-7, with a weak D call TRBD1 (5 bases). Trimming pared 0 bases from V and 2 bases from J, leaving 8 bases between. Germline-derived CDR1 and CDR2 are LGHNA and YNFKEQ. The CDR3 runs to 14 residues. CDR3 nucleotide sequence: TGTGCCAGCAGCCAAGACACAGGAACCTACGAGCAGTACTTC. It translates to CASSQDTGTYEQYF.

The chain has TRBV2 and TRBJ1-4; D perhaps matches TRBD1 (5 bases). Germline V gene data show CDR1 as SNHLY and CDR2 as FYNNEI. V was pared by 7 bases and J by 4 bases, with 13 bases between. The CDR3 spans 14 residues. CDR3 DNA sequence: TGTGCCAGCAATCTCGGGCAGGGTAATGAAAAACTGTTTTTT. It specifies CASNLGQGNEKLFF.

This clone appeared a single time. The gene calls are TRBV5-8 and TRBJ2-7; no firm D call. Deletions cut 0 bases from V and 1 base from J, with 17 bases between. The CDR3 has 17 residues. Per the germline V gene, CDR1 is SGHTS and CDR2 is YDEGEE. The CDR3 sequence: CASSLALIDDLSYEQYF. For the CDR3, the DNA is TGTGCCAGCAGCTTGGCCCTGATCGACGACTTATCCTACGAGCAGTACTTC.

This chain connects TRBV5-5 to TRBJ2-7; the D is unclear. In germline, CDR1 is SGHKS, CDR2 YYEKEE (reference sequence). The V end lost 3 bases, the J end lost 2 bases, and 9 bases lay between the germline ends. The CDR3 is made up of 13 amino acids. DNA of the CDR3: TGTGCCAGCAGCTGGGCCGAAACCTACGAGCAGTACTTC. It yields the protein CASSWAETYEQYF.

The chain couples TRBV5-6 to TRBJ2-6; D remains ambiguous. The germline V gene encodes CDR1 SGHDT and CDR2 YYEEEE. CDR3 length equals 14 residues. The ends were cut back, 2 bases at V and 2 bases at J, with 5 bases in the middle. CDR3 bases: TGTGCCAGCAGCTTAGAGGCTGGGGCCAACGTCCTGACTTTC. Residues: CASSLEAGANVLTF.

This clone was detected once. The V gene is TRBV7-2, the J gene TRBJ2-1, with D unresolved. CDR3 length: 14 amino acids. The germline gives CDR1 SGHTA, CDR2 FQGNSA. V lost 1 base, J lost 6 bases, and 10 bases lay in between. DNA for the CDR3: TGTGCCAGCAGCTTAGTGGCCGGGTTCAATGAGCAGTTCTTC. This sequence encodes CASSLVAGFNEQFF.

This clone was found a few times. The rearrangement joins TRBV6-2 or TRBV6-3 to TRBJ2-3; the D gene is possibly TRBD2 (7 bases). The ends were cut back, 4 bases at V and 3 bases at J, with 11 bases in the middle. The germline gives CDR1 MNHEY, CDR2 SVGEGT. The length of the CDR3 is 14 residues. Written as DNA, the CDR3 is TGTGCCAGCAGTTTGGGGGGGCCGACAGATACGCAGTATTTT. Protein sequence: CASSLGGPTDTQYF.

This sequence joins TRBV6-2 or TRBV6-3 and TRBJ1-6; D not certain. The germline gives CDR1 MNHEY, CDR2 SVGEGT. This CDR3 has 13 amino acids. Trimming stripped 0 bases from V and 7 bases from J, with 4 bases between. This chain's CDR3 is CASSYSDNSPLHF. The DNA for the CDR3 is TGTGCCAGCAGTTACTCGGACAATTCACCCCTCCACTTT.

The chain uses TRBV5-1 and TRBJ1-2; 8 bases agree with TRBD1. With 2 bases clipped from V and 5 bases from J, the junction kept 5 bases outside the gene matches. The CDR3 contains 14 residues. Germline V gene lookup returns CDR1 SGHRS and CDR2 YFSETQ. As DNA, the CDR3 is TGCGCCAGCAGCTTAGGACAGGGCTTATATGGCTACACCTTC. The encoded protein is CASSLGQGLYGYTF.

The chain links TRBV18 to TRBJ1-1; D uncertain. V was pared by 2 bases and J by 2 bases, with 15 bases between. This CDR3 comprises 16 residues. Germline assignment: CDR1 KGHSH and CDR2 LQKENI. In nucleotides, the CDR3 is TGTGCCAGCTCACCAATGCGGGCAGGTCGAAACACTGAAGCTTTCTTT. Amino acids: CASSPMRAGRNTEAFF.

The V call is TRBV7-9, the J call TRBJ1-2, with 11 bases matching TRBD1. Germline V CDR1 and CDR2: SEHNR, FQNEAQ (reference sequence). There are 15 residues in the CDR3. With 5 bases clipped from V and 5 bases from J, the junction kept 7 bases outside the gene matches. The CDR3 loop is CASSPGTGGTYGYTF. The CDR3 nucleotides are TGTGCCAGCAGCCCCGGGACAGGGGGAACTTATGGCTACACCTTC.

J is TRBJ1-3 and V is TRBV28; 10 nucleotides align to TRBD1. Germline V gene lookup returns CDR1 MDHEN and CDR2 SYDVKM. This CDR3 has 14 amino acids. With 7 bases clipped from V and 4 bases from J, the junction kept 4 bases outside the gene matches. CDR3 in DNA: TGTGCCAGCAAGGGGACAGGGGACGGAAACACCATATATTTT. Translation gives CASKGTGDGNTIYF.

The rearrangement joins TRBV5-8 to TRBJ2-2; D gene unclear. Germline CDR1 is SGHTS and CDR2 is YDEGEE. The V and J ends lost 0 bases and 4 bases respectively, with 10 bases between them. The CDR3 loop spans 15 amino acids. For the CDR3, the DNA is TGTGCCAGCAGCTTGGGACTTCCCCCCACCGGGGAGCTGTTTTTT. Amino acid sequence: CASSLGLPPTGELFF. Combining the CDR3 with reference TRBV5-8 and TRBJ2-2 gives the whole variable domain EAGVTQSPTHLIKTRGQQATLRCSPISGHTSVYWYQQALGLGLQFLLWYDEGEERNRGNFPPRFSGRQFPNYSSELNVNALELEDSALYLCASSLGLPPTGELFFGEGSRLTVL.

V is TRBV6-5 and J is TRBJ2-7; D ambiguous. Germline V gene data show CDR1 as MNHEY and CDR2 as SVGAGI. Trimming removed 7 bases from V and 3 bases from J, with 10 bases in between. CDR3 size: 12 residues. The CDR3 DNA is TGTGCCAGCACCAGGAGTAGCTACGAGCAGTACTTC. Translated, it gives CASTRSSYEQYF.

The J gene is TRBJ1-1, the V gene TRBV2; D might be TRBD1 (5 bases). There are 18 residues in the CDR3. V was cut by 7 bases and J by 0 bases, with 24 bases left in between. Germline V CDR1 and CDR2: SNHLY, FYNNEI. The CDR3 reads CASTLGPWGRHLNTEAFF. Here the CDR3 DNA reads TGTGCCAGCACCCTAGGACCTTGGGGGAGACACCTGAACACTGAAGCTTTCTTT.

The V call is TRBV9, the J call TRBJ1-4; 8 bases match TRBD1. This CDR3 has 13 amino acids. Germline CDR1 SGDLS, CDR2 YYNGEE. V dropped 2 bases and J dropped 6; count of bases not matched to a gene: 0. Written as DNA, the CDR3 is TGTGCCAGCAGCGTGACAGGGGATGAAAAACTGTTTTTT. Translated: CASSVTGDEKLFF.

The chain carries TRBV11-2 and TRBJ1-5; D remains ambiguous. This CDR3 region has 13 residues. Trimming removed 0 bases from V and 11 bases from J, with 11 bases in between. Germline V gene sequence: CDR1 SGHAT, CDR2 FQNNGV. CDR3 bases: TGTGCCAGCAGCTTAGAGGTGGCGCGGGCCCAGCATTTT. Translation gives CASSLEVARAQHF.

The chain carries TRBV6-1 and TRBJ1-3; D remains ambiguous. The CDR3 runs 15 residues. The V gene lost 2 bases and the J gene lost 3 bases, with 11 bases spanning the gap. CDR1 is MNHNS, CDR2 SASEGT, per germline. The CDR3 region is CASSESRGYGNTIYF. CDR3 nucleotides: TGTGCCAGCAGTGAATCCCGGGGATATGGAAACACCATATATTTT.

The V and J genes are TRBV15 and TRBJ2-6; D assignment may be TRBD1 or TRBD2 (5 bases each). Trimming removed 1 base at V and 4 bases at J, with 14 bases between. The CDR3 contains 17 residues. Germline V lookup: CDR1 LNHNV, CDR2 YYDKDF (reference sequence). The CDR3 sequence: CATSRVAGTEGANVLTF. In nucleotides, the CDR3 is TGTGCCACCAGCAGAGTGGCAGGGACGGAAGGGGCCAACGTCCTGACTTTC.

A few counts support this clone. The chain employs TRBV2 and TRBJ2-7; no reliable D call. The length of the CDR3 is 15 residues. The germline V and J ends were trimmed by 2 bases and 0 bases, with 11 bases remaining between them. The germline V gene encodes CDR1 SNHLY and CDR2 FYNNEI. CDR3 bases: TGTGCCAGCAGTGAACGGAAGCAGATCTCCTACGAGCAGTACTTC. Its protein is CASSERKQISYEQYF.

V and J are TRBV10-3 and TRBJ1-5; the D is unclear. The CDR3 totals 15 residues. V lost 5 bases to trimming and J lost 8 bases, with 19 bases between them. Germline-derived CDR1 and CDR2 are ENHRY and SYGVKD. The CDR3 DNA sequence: TGTGCCATCAGTCAAGGTAAGGGCCTTGAAGAGCCCCAGCATTTT. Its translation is CAISQGKGLEEPQHF.

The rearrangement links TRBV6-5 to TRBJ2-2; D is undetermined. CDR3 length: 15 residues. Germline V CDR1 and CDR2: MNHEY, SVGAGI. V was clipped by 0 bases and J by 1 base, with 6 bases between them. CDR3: CASSYSIWNTGELFF. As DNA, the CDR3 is TGTGCCAGCAGTTACTCCATCTGGAACACCGGGGAGCTGTTTTTT.

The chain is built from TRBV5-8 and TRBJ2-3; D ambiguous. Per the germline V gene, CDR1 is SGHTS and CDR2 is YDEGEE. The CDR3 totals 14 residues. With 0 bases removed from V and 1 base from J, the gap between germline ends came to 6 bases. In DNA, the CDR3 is TGTGCCAGCAGCTTGGCGCGTGGCACAGATACGCAGTATTTT. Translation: CASSLARGTDTQYF.

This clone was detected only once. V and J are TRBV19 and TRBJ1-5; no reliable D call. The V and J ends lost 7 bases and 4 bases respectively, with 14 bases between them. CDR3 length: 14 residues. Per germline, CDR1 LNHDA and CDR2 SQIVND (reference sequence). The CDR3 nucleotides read TGTGCCAGTACTGAGTCGGGTTGGAATCAGCCCCAGCATTTT. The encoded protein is CASTESGWNQPQHF.

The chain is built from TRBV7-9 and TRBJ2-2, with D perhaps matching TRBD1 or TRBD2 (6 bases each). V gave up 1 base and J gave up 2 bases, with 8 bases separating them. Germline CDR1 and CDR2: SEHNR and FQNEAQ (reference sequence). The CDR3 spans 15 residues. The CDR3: CASSLVGGNTGELFF. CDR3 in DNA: TGTGCCAGCAGCTTAGTGGGGGGCAACACCGGGGAGCTGTTTTTT.

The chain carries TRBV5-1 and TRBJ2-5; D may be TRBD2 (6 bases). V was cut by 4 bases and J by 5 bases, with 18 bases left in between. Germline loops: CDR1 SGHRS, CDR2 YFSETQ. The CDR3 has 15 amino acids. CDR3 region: CASSANAGSQETQYF. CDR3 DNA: TGCGCCAGCAGCGCCAACGCCGGGAGCCAGGAGACCCAGTACTTC.

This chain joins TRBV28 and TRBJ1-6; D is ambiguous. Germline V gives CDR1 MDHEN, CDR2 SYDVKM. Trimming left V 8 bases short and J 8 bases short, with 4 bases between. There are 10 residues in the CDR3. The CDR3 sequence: CASGYSPLHF. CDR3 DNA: TGTGCCAGCGGATATTCACCCCTCCACTTT.